This TCR beta chain was profiled in a study of CD8+CD57+ T cells in acquired aplastic anemia. Study background: Healthy donors had, on average, approximately 9.9 million reads for their CD4+ cells.

The study, taken as a whole, reports: Patients and controls shared twenty-nine CD8+ CDR3 sequences. A significant difference in CD8+ Simpson's diversity between patients and controls was not found.

V was pared by 1 base and J by 6 bases, with 10 bases between. Germline V gene data show CDR1 as SEHNR and CDR2 as FQNEAQ (reference sequence). This CDR3 has 13 amino acids. In regard to this clonotype: What it binds is not known.

CDR3 and TCR beta VDJ profiling relied on a genomic DNA template. MiXCR was run by TCRdb on the reads, yielding one entry per CDR3 protein. The table includes over 35,000 distinct CDR3 sequences, 65% to 70% detected once. Sequencing input: sorted CD4+, CD8+, or CD8+CD57+ T cells (not recorded which) from PBMCs. The V gene is TRBV7-9, the J gene TRBJ2-7; no clear D gene. The origin of this receptor is a human donor in good health, serving as a control. The CDR3 loop reads CASSLDSLGEQYF. The CDR3 DNA follows: TGTGCCAGCAGCTTAGACAGTCTGGGCGAGCAGTACTTC.